Listed below are T cell receptor beta chains from one sample, sequenced in a study of cytotoxic CD8 clonotypes in ibrutinib-treated CLL. Profiling relied on immunoSEQ multiplex PCR, and the TCRdb table lists in-frame clones only, not all of them. The repertoire holds around 50,000 clones, with roughly 50% as singletons. Sequences were derived from PBMCs, sampled after 24 months of ibrutinib treatment. All receptors derive from a human donor with chronic lymphocytic leukemia. CDR3s include the opening cysteine and the closing phenylalanine or tryptophan. The order of the fields is clone size, J gene, V gene, D gene, CDR3 DNA, CDR3 protein. D genes are given only for firm matches. Part of the rows lack a size; the others show once, few, many or a class for expanded clones.

clone_size: .
j_call: TRBJ2-1
v_call: TRBV9
d_call: TRBD2
cdr3_nt: TGTGCCAGCAGCGAACAGAAGGCGGGGGACAATGAGCAGTTCTTC
cdr3_aa: CASSEQKAGDNEQFF

clone_size: many
j_call: TRBJ1-2
v_call: TRBV9
d_call: TRBD1
cdr3_nt: TGTGCCAGCAGCGTAAGACAGGGTGAAGGCTACACCTTC
cdr3_aa: CASSVRQGEGYTF

clone_size: .
j_call: TRBJ2-7
v_call: TRBV20-1
d_call: .
cdr3_nt: TGCAGTGCTAGTGGTTCCTACGAGCAGTACTTC
cdr3_aa: CSASGSYEQYF

clone_size: .
j_call: TRBJ2-1
v_call: TRBV19
d_call: TRBD2
cdr3_nt: TGTGCCAGTAGTATAGCCCCCCCGACTAGCGGCCAATATAGCTCCTACAATGAGCAGTTCTTC
cdr3_aa: CASSIAPPTSGQYSSYNEQFF

clone_size: .
j_call: TRBJ2-7
v_call: TRBV30
d_call: .
cdr3_nt: TGTGCCTGGGACACCGGGACCTACGAGCAGTACTTC
cdr3_aa: CAWDTGTYEQYF

clone_size: .
j_call: TRBJ2-1
v_call: TRBV10-3
d_call: .
cdr3_nt: TGTGCCATCAGTTTTGACAGGACACGAAACGAGCAGTTCTTC
cdr3_aa: CAISFDRTRNEQFF

clone_size: .
j_call: TRBJ1-1
v_call: TRBV6-6
d_call: TRBD1
cdr3_nt: TGTGCCAGCAGACACAGGGGGGAAGGCACTGAAGCTTTCTTT
cdr3_aa: CASRHRGEGTEAFF

clone_size: .
j_call: TRBJ2-7
v_call: TRBV18
d_call: .
cdr3_nt: TGTGCCAGCTCTCTGACGGGTCCTGGGGGAAGGGGACCCTCCTACGAGCAGTACTTC
cdr3_aa: CASSLTGPGGRGPSYEQYF

clone_size: .
j_call: TRBJ1-1
v_call: TRBV5-1
d_call: TRBD1
cdr3_nt: TGCGCCAGCAGCTATGGACAGGGCACTGAAGCTTTCTTT
cdr3_aa: CASSYGQGTEAFF

clone_size: few
j_call: TRBJ1-1
v_call: TRBV5-4
d_call: .
cdr3_nt: TGTGCCAGCAGCTTGGAGACGAACACTGAAGCTTTCTTT
cdr3_aa: CASSLETNTEAFF

clone_size: .
j_call: TRBJ1-1
v_call: TRBV6-1
d_call: .
cdr3_nt: TGTGCCAGCAGTGATGAATCAATTATGAACACTGAAGCTTTCTTT
cdr3_aa: CASSDESIMNTEAFF

clone_size: few
j_call: TRBJ2-1
v_call: TRBV4-1
d_call: TRBD1
cdr3_nt: TGCGCCAGCAGCCTCATAGGGGGCCAGAGGGGGAATGAGCAGTTCTTC
cdr3_aa: CASSLIGGQRGNEQFF

clone_size: few
j_call: TRBJ1-6
v_call: TRBV28
d_call: .
cdr3_nt: TGTGCCAGCAGTTTATCAGCAGGGGCCGATAATTCACCCCTCCACTTT
cdr3_aa: CASSLSAGADNSPLHF

clone_size: .
j_call: TRBJ2-3
v_call: TRBV6-1
d_call: TRBD2
cdr3_nt: TGTGCCAGTGGAACTAGCGGTGGGGGGGATACGCAGTATTTT
cdr3_aa: CASGTSGGGDTQYF

clone_size: .
j_call: TRBJ2-2
v_call: TRBV29-1
d_call: .
cdr3_nt: TGCAGCGTGGGACACACGAACGGGAACACCGGGGAGCTGTTTTTT
cdr3_aa: CSVGHTNGNTGELFF

clone_size: .
j_call: TRBJ2-3
v_call: TRBV28
d_call: .
cdr3_nt: TGTGCCAGCAGTTTAGCAGGGACAGATACGCAGTATTTT
cdr3_aa: CASSLAGTDTQYF

clone_size: few
j_call: TRBJ1-1
v_call: TRBV5-1
d_call: TRBD1
cdr3_nt: TGCGCCAGCAGCTTGGCGGCAGGGGGCACTGAAGCTTTCTTT
cdr3_aa: CASSLAAGGTEAFF

clone_size: .
j_call: TRBJ2-5
v_call: TRBV7-9
d_call: .
cdr3_nt: TGTGCCAGCAGCTTAGGAGGTCGGGAGACCCAGTACTTC
cdr3_aa: CASSLGGRETQYF

clone_size: .
j_call: TRBJ2-1
v_call: TRBV7-9
d_call: .
cdr3_nt: TGTGCCAGCAGCACAATGGGGGGACCTTACAATGAGCAGTTCTTC
cdr3_aa: CASSTMGGPYNEQFF

clone_size: .
j_call: TRBJ2-3
v_call: TRBV5-1
d_call: .
cdr3_nt: TGCGCCAGCAAACCTGGGGGGGCGTCAGATACGCAGTATTTT
cdr3_aa: CASKPGGASDTQYF

clone_size: few
j_call: TRBJ2-7
v_call: TRBV19
d_call: TRBD2
cdr3_nt: TGTGCCAGTAGTATAGGCGGTCTAGCGGGGATCTACGAGCAGTACTTC
cdr3_aa: CASSIGGLAGIYEQYF

clone_size: .
j_call: TRBJ1-4
v_call: TRBV11-1
d_call: .
cdr3_nt: TGTGCCAGCAGCTTTGGACACAGCGTTAATGAAAAACTGTTTTTT
cdr3_aa: CASSFGHSVNEKLFF

clone_size: .
j_call: TRBJ2-7
v_call: TRBV9
d_call: TRBD2
cdr3_nt: TGTGCCAGCAGCGCGGGGGGACTAGCGGGAATCAACGAGCAGTACTTC
cdr3_aa: CASSAGGLAGINEQYF

clone_size: .
j_call: TRBJ1-1
v_call: TRBV5-4
d_call: .
cdr3_nt: TGTGCCAGCAGCTTGGTCGGCAGAAACACTGAAGCTTTCTTT
cdr3_aa: CASSLVGRNTEAFF

clone_size: .
j_call: TRBJ2-1
v_call: TRBV9
d_call: TRBD2
cdr3_nt: TGTGCCAGCAGCGTAGCTCCGGGGGGTAAAGGCTACAATGAGCAGTTCTTC
cdr3_aa: CASSVAPGGKGYNEQFF

clone_size: .
j_call: TRBJ1-1
v_call: TRBV28
d_call: .
cdr3_nt: TGTGCCAGCAGTTTAAGAACCGGGGGCGAAGCTTTCTTT
cdr3_aa: CASSLRTGGEAFF

clone_size: .
j_call: TRBJ2-7
v_call: TRBV6-5
d_call: .
cdr3_nt: TGTGCCAGTGGGTGGAGCACTGAATCTGGGCAGTACTTC
cdr3_aa: CASGWSTESGQYF

clone_size: .
j_call: TRBJ2-3
v_call: TRBV4-1
d_call: TRBD2
cdr3_nt: TGCGCCAGCAGCCAAGAGGGCGGCGGGGGGGCCGAAGATACGCAGTATTTT
cdr3_aa: CASSQEGGGGAEDTQYF

clone_size: many
j_call: TRBJ1-4
v_call: TRBV10-2
d_call: .
cdr3_nt: TGCGCCAGCAGTGAGTCGGCATCCGGCGAAAAACTGTTTTTT
cdr3_aa: CASSESASGEKLFF

clone_size: once
j_call: TRBJ1-2
v_call: TRBV7-2
d_call: .
cdr3_nt: TGTGCCAGCAGCCTAGAGGCTACGGCAGGGCCATATGGCTACACCTTC
cdr3_aa: CASSLEATAGPYGYTF

clone_size: .
j_call: TRBJ2-2
v_call: TRBV5-1
d_call: .
cdr3_nt: TGCGCCAGCAGCTTGGGAGGCGTACGGGGCACCGGGGAGCTGTTTTTT
cdr3_aa: CASSLGGVRGTGELFF

clone_size: .
j_call: TRBJ1-1
v_call: TRBV5-1
d_call: .
cdr3_nt: TGCGCCAGCAGCTTTGGGCAGAAAATCATGAACACTGAAGCTTTCTTT
cdr3_aa: CASSFGQKIMNTEAFF

clone_size: .
j_call: TRBJ2-1
v_call: TRBV7-9
d_call: .
cdr3_nt: TGTGCCAGCACCCCCTCACTTTGGGGCGAAAGGGACAATGAGCAGTTCTTC
cdr3_aa: CASTPSLWGERDNEQFF

clone_size: few
j_call: TRBJ2-5
v_call: TRBV11-2
d_call: TRBD2
cdr3_nt: TGTGCCAGCAACCCAAGGCCCGGGACTAGCGTCCGGGAGACCCAGTACTTC
cdr3_aa: CASNPRPGTSVRETQYF

clone_size: many
j_call: TRBJ1-4
v_call: TRBV6-1
d_call: .
cdr3_nt: TGTGCCAGCAGTGAAGAAGCAACTAATGAAAAACTGTTTTTT
cdr3_aa: CASSEEATNEKLFF

clone_size: few
j_call: TRBJ1-6
v_call: TRBV27
d_call: .
cdr3_nt: TGTGCCAGCAGTGATTCACAGGGTAATGCTTATAATTCACCCCTCCACTTT
cdr3_aa: CASSDSQGNAYNSPLHF

clone_size: .
j_call: TRBJ1-1
v_call: TRBV19
d_call: .
cdr3_nt: TGTGCCAGTAGTATGGCGTGGAGGGCCACTGAAGCTTTCTTT
cdr3_aa: CASSMAWRATEAFF

clone_size: .
j_call: TRBJ2-6
v_call: TRBV5-1
d_call: .
cdr3_nt: TGCGCCAGCAGCTTGGGGGCTGGGGCCAACGTCCTGACTTTC
cdr3_aa: CASSLGAGANVLTF

clone_size: .
j_call: TRBJ1-2
v_call: TRBV5-1
d_call: .
cdr3_nt: TGCGCCAGCAGCTTGATGGGGGATGGCTACACCTTC
cdr3_aa: CASSLMGDGYTF

clone_size: .
j_call: TRBJ2-1
v_call: TRBV7-6
d_call: .
cdr3_nt: TGTGCCAGCAGCTTAGGGTCCCGGACGACCTCCTACAATGAGCAGTTCTTC
cdr3_aa: CASSLGSRTTSYNEQFF

clone_size: .
j_call: TRBJ1-1
v_call: TRBV25-1
d_call: TRBD1
cdr3_nt: TGTGCCAGCACTCTCAAGACAGGGGGCGAAGCTTTCTTT
cdr3_aa: CASTLKTGGEAFF

clone_size: .
j_call: TRBJ2-7
v_call: TRBV28
d_call: .
cdr3_nt: TGTGCCAGCAGTTCGCCCTTCGGGACACGGATAACCTACGAGCAGTACTTC
cdr3_aa: CASSSPFGTRITYEQYF

clone_size: few
j_call: TRBJ2-5
v_call: TRBV5-4
d_call: .
cdr3_nt: TGTGCCAGCAGTCAGGGTGGGACGGAGACCCAGTACTTC
cdr3_aa: CASSQGGTETQYF

clone_size: .
j_call: TRBJ2-2
v_call: TRBV5-1
d_call: .
cdr3_nt: TGTGCCAGCAGCTTGGAAGTCCAGGACACCGGGGAGCTGTTTTTT
cdr3_aa: CASSLEVQDTGELFF

clone_size: .
j_call: TRBJ2-7
v_call: TRBV20-1
d_call: .
cdr3_nt: TGCAGTGCTCTGCTAGCGGAGGGGGGATACTTC
cdr3_aa: CSALLAEGGYF

clone_size: .
j_call: TRBJ1-2
v_call: TRBV27
d_call: .
cdr3_nt: TGTGCCAGCAGTTCCCGGACGGCGGGGGGCTATGGCTACACCTTC
cdr3_aa: CASSSRTAGGYGYTF

clone_size: many
j_call: TRBJ2-2
v_call: TRBV7-2
d_call: .
cdr3_nt: TGTGCCAGCAGCTGGGGAGGTTTAAGGGCCGGGGAGCTGTTTTTT
cdr3_aa: CASSWGGLRAGELFF

clone_size: .
j_call: TRBJ1-5
v_call: TRBV2
d_call: .
cdr3_nt: TGTGCCAGCACCCCCTTAGGAGGGCTCAATCAGCCCCAGCATTTT
cdr3_aa: CASTPLGGLNQPQHF

clone_size: few
j_call: TRBJ1-6
v_call: TRBV14
d_call: .
cdr3_nt: TGTGCCAGCAGCGGTGAAAATTCACCCCTCCACTTT
cdr3_aa: CASSGENSPLHF

clone_size: .
j_call: TRBJ2-1
v_call: TRBV5-1
d_call: TRBD1
cdr3_nt: TGCGCCAGCAGCTTCCGGGACAGGTCCAATGAGCAGTTCTTC
cdr3_aa: CASSFRDRSNEQFF

clone_size: .
j_call: TRBJ2-1
v_call: TRBV4-2
d_call: TRBD2
cdr3_nt: TGTGCCAGCAGCCAAAGCGGGGGCAACAATGAGCAGTTCTTC
cdr3_aa: CASSQSGGNNEQFF

clone_size: .
j_call: TRBJ2-3
v_call: TRBV5-1
d_call: TRBD2
cdr3_nt: TGCGCCAGCAGCTTCTCAACTAGCGGGTGGGCAGATACGCAGTATTTT
cdr3_aa: CASSFSTSGWADTQYF

clone_size: .
j_call: TRBJ1-2
v_call: TRBV14
d_call: .
cdr3_nt: TGTGCCAGCAGCCAAGTCCCCTGGGGCTACACCTTC
cdr3_aa: CASSQVPWGYTF

clone_size: few
j_call: TRBJ1-5
v_call: TRBV10-2
d_call: .
cdr3_nt: TGCGCCAGCAGTGAGACGGGACGGGGTGACAATCAGCCCCAGCATTTT
cdr3_aa: CASSETGRGDNQPQHF

clone_size: .
j_call: TRBJ1-5
v_call: TRBV18
d_call: .
cdr3_nt: TGTGCCAGCTCACCTACACAGGGCTGGGACAATCAGCCCCAGCATTTT
cdr3_aa: CASSPTQGWDNQPQHF

clone_size: .
j_call: TRBJ1-6
v_call: TRBV7-2
d_call: .
cdr3_nt: TGTGCCAGCAGCTTAGCGGGGACCGCGGACTCCTATAATTCACCCCTCCACTTT
cdr3_aa: CASSLAGTADSYNSPLHF

clone_size: .
j_call: TRBJ2-2
v_call: TRBV12-5
d_call: .
cdr3_nt: TGTGCTAGTAGGCAGGGGAACACCGGGGAGCTGTTTTTT
cdr3_aa: CASRQGNTGELFF